This T cell receptor beta chain was identified in a study of graft-versus-host responses after intestinal transplantation. Study-level information: The transplants performed in recipients were multivisceral, liver-intestinal, or isolated intestinal.

Profiled with immunoSEQ multiplex PCR; TCRdb holds only in-frame clones, not every one. The sample carries about 3,000 clones, approximately 34% recorded once. This CDR3 spans 13 amino acids. Per germline, CDR1 ENHRY and CDR2 SYGVKD. V was shortened by 8 bases and J by 2 bases, with 12 bases between the two germline ends. The sample here was alloreactive CD4+ T cells from a mixed lymphocyte reaction culture, taken before transplantation. Subset here: CFSE-low proliferating T cells sorted from approximately 6-day pre-transplant mixed lymphocyte reaction (GvH or HvG direction). The receptor was derived from a human patient who was an organ donor for intestinal transplantation. V gene TRBV10-3 combines with J gene TRBJ2-5; D not certain. The CDR3 here is CAISLDFQETQYF. The DNA for the CDR3 is TGTGCCATCTCCCTAGACTTTCAAGAGACCCAGTACTTC.